A selection of T cell receptor beta chains follows, all from one sample in a study of CD8 T cells in Susac syndrome. Using its own MiXCR run on the immunoSEQ multiplex PCR reads, TCRdb lists one record per CDR3 protein. The table records 250,000 to 350,000 distinct CDR3 sequences, about 85% of them present only once. Specimen: CD8+ T cells from PBMCs. The source is a human donor with multiple sclerosis. CDR3s include the opening cysteine and the closing phenylalanine or tryptophan. D genes are given only for firm matches. Only some rows state a clone size, as once, few, many or a class for expanded clones.

CDR3 length: 13
V gene: TRBV28
clone size: -
D gene: -
J gene: TRBJ2-7
CDR3 DNA: TGTGCCAGCAGTTTATCTCAGGGGAGTAAGCAGTACTTC
CDR3 protein: CASSLSQGSKQYF

CDR3 length: 12
V gene: TRBV20-1
clone size: -
D gene: -
J gene: TRBJ1-2
CDR3 DNA: TGCAGTGCCCCCGAGAGGGCGCATGGCTACACCTTC
CDR3 protein: CSAPERAHGYTF

CDR3 length: 14
V gene: TRBV19
clone size: -
D gene: -
J gene: TRBJ1-5
CDR3 DNA: TGTGCCAGTAGTATCGAGAATAGCAATCAGCCCCAGCATTTT
CDR3 protein: CASSIENSNQPQHF

CDR3 length: 12
V gene: TRBV4-1
clone size: -
D gene: -
J gene: TRBJ2-1
CDR3 DNA: TGCGCCAGCAGCCCGAATGGGAATGAGCAGTTCTTC
CDR3 protein: CASSPNGNEQFF

CDR3 length: 12
V gene: TRBV4-1
clone size: -
D gene: -
J gene: TRBJ2-7
CDR3 DNA: TGCGCCAGCAGCCAAGCGGGGTACGAGCAGTACTTC
CDR3 protein: CASSQAGYEQYF

CDR3 length: 12
V gene: TRBV28
clone size: -
D gene: TRBD2
J gene: TRBJ2-5
CDR3 DNA: TGTGCCACCGGACTAGCGGGAGAGACCCAGTACTTC
CDR3 protein: CATGLAGETQYF

CDR3 length: 13
V gene: TRBV12-5
clone size: -
D gene: -
J gene: TRBJ2-7
CDR3 DNA: TGTGCTAGTGGTCCTACAGGGCCCCACGAGCAGTACTTC
CDR3 protein: CASGPTGPHEQYF

CDR3 length: 12
V gene: TRBV4-1
clone size: once
D gene: -
J gene: TRBJ2-2
CDR3 DNA: TGCGCCAGCAGCCAGACTCCCGGGGAGCTGTTTTTT
CDR3 protein: CASSQTPGELFF

CDR3 length: 16
V gene: TRBV20-1
clone size: -
D gene: TRBD2
J gene: TRBJ2-3
CDR3 DNA: TGCAGTGCTAGACCCGGACTAGCGGGGAGGTCGGATACGCAGTATTTT
CDR3 protein: CSARPGLAGRSDTQYF

CDR3 length: 12
V gene: TRBV25-1
clone size: -
D gene: -
J gene: TRBJ2-1
CDR3 DNA: TGTGCCAGCAGTGAGGGGAAAGGTGAGCAGTTCTTC
CDR3 protein: CASSEGKGEQFF

CDR3 length: 14
V gene: TRBV2
clone size: -
D gene: -
J gene: TRBJ2-7
CDR3 DNA: TGTGCCAGCAGTGAAGGGCAGGAGGGACCCGAGCAGTACTTC
CDR3 protein: CASSEGQEGPEQYF

CDR3 length: 14
V gene: TRBV12-5
clone size: -
D gene: TRBD1
J gene: TRBJ2-1
CDR3 DNA: TGTGCTAGTGCCCATACAGGGGGCGGGAATGAGCAGTTCTTC
CDR3 protein: CASAHTGGGNEQFF

CDR3 length: 18
V gene: TRBV11-2
clone size: -
D gene: -
J gene: TRBJ1-5
CDR3 DNA: TGTGCCAGCAGCTTAAGGGTCGCGGATGGGAAGAGTGATCAGCCCCAGCATTTT
CDR3 protein: CASSLRVADGKSDQPQHF

CDR3 length: 17
V gene: TRBV11-1
clone size: few
D gene: -
J gene: TRBJ2-1
CDR3 DNA: TGTGCCAGCAGTTTAAAGGCAGGCGGCCGATTATACAATGAGCAGTTCTTC
CDR3 protein: CASSLKAGGRLYNEQFF

CDR3 length: 14
V gene: TRBV20-1
clone size: -
D gene: -
J gene: TRBJ1-5
CDR3 DNA: TGCAGTGCTAGAGAACCCGATAGCAATCAGCCCCAGCATTTT
CDR3 protein: CSAREPDSNQPQHF

CDR3 length: 16
V gene: TRBV9
clone size: -
D gene: -
J gene: TRBJ2-1
CDR3 DNA: TGTGCCAGCAGCGTAGGGGCTCGGAGCTCCTACAATGAGCAGTTCTTC
CDR3 protein: CASSVGARSSYNEQFF

CDR3 length: 14
V gene: TRBV19
clone size: -
D gene: -
J gene: TRBJ2-1
CDR3 DNA: TGTGCCAGTAGTATACTCGGGGCCTACAATGAGCAGTTCTTC
CDR3 protein: CASSILGAYNEQFF

CDR3 length: 15
V gene: TRBV7-3
clone size: -
D gene: -
J gene: TRBJ2-1
CDR3 DNA: TGTGCCAGCAGCCCCTCGTCCCGCTCCTACAATGAGCAGTTCTTC
CDR3 protein: CASSPSSRSYNEQFF

CDR3 length: 14
V gene: TRBV4-1
clone size: -
D gene: -
J gene: TRBJ2-7
CDR3 DNA: TGCGCCAGCAGCCCCTCACAGGGCTCCTACGAGCAGTACTTC
CDR3 protein: CASSPSQGSYEQYF

CDR3 length: 10
V gene: TRBV29-1
clone size: -
D gene: -
J gene: TRBJ2-1
CDR3 DNA: TGCAGCGTTTTGAGGGATGAGCAGTTCTTC
CDR3 protein: CSVLRDEQFF

CDR3 length: 19
V gene: TRBV7-7
clone size: -
D gene: TRBD2
J gene: TRBJ2-1
CDR3 DNA: TGTGCTAGCAGCCCTTTCGGGGGACTAGCGGGAGAAAGGTACAATGAGCAGTTCTTC
CDR3 protein: CASSPFGGLAGERYNEQFF

CDR3 length: 13
V gene: TRBV7-9
clone size: -
D gene: -
J gene: TRBJ2-7
CDR3 DNA: TGTGCCAGCGGTACAGGCAGCTCCTACGAGCAGTACTTC
CDR3 protein: CASGTGSSYEQYF

CDR3 length: 16
V gene: TRBV6-1
clone size: -
D gene: -
J gene: TRBJ1-1
CDR3 DNA: TGTGCCAGCAGTGAATTTCTCGGTCACCCGTACACTGAAGCTTTCTTT
CDR3 protein: CASSEFLGHPYTEAFF

CDR3 length: 13
V gene: TRBV7-9
clone size: -
D gene: TRBD2
J gene: TRBJ2-5
CDR3 DNA: TGTGCCAGCAGACTAGCGGGAGTGGAGACCCAGTACTTC
CDR3 protein: CASRLAGVETQYF

CDR3 length: 14
V gene: TRBV12-3/TRBV12-4
clone size: -
D gene: -
J gene: TRBJ2-1
CDR3 DNA: TGTGCCAGCACCATGAGGGGGTCCGGGAATGAGCAGTTCTTC
CDR3 protein: CASTMRGSGNEQFF

CDR3 length: 15
V gene: TRBV27
clone size: -
D gene: TRBD1
J gene: TRBJ1-2
CDR3 DNA: TGTGCCAGCAGTCCCTACCAGGGGGCTAGCTATGGCTACACCTTC
CDR3 protein: CASSPYQGASYGYTF

CDR3 length: 15
V gene: TRBV12-2
clone size: -
D gene: -
J gene: TRBJ2-1
CDR3 DNA: TGTGCAAGTCGCTGGCGGGGCCCCTCCTACAATGAGCAGTTCTTC
CDR3 protein: CASRWRGPSYNEQFF

CDR3 length: 14
V gene: TRBV20-1
clone size: -
D gene: TRBD2
J gene: TRBJ2-7
CDR3 DNA: TGCAGTGTAATTGGGCGGGAGGCCTTATACGAGCAGTACTTC
CDR3 protein: CSVIGREALYEQYF

CDR3 length: 12
V gene: TRBV20-1
clone size: -
D gene: -
J gene: TRBJ2-2
CDR3 DNA: TGCAGTGCTAGAGATGCGACCGGGGAGCTGTTTTTT
CDR3 protein: CSARDATGELFF